What follows describes a single T cell receptor beta chain. The antigen is unknown. The entry originates in a study of T cell responses to AZD1222 COVID-19 vaccine. Study overall: Second-dose schedules of about 4 or about 12 weeks were combined.

The CDR3 sequence is 15 residues long. The germline gives CDR1 SGHTA, CDR2 FQGTGA. V lost 3 bases and J lost 1, with 12 bases in between. Regarding the study as a whole: Among spike-specific TCRs, nearly half reportedly target unmutated variant regions. At baseline, just five to seven AZD1222 recipients tested seropositive. Clonal diversity may have been underestimated in mostly white British donors.

The protocol was immunoSEQ multiplex PCR, while the TCRdb copy is restricted to in-frame clones and leaves out a portion. The sample has about 94,000 clones, around nine tenths seen once. The sequence derives from an adult in good health. The material was peripheral blood, obtained on day 0 of AZD1222 vaccination. The rearrangement links TRBV7-3 to TRBJ2-5, with a tentative D call TRBD1 (6 bases). Written as DNA, the CDR3 is TGTGCCAGCAGCTTCCTTCAGGGGACCCAAGAGACCCAGTACTTC. Its protein product is CASSFLQGTQETQYF.